This entry is about one T cell receptor (beta chain). CDR1 is MDHEN and CDR2 is SYDVKM in the germline V gene. Germline trimming cut 3 bases from V and 3 bases from J; bases unmatched to any gene: 3. CDR3 length: 17 amino acids. The sample is drawn from a study of blood T cell repertoires in COVID-19. TCRdb's copy holds only in-frame clones and misses some; the assay was immunoSEQ multiplex PCR. The repertoire includes 250,000 to 300,000 clones, approximately 86% of them detected once, and 5.2% sits in the top ten. The specimen was peripheral blood. The V call is TRBV28, the J call TRBJ2-2; 14 bases line up with TRBD2. This sequence was found in a woman aged 60 to 75 with COVID-19, enrolled during active disease. The CDR3 bases are TGTGCCAGCAGTTTTGGACTAGCGGGAGGTGACACCGGGGAGCTGTTTTTT. Amino acids: CASSFGLAGGDTGELFF.